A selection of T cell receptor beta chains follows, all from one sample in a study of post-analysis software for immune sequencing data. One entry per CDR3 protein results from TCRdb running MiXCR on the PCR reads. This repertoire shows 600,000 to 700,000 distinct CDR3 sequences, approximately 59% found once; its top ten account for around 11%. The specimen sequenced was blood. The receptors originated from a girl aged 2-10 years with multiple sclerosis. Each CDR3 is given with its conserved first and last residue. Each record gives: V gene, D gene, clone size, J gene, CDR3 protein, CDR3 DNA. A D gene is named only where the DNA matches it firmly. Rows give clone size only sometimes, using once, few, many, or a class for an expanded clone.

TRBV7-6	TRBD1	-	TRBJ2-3	CASSPLGQGGDTQYF	TGTGCCAGCAGCCCCTTAGGACAGGGAGGAGATACGCAGTATTTT
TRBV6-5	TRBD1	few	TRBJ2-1	CASSKPGQGSNEQFF	TGTGCCAGCAGTAAACCGGGACAGGGTTCGAATGAGCAGTTCTTC
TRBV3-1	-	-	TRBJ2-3	CASSQEADTQYF	TGTGCCAGCAGCCAAGAGGCAGATACGCAGTATTTT
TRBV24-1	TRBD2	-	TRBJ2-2	CATSDRSGGVGELFF	TGTGCCACCAGTGACCGTAGCGGGGGGGTCGGGGAGCTGTTTTTT
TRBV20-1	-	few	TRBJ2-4	CSAADGHEDIQYF	TGCAGTGCTGCGGACGGCCACGAGGACATTCAGTACTTC
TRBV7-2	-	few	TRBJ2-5	CASSLGNPKETQYF	TGTGCCAGCAGTCTAGGGAACCCTAAAGAGACCCAGTACTTC
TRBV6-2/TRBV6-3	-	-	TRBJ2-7	CASSYEGLRYEQYF	TGTGCCAGCAGTTACGAAGGACTAAGATACGAGCAGTACTTC
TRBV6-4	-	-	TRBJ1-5	CASSGQEGQPQHF	TGTGCCAGCAGTGGACAGGAGGGTCAGCCCCAGCATTTT
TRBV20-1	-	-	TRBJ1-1	CSVRRGDTEAFF	TGCAGTGTTAGGCGGGGGGACACTGAAGCTTTCTTT
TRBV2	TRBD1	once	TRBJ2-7	CASRGQGGPPSEQYF	TGTGCCAGCAGGGGACAGGGGGGCCCCCCAAGCGAGCAGTACTTC
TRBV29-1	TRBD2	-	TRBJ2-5	CSVETGGQETQYF	TGCAGCGTTGAAACGGGGGGTCAAGAGACCCAGTACTTC
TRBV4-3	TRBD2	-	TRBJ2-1	CASSFRASGGPEQFF	TGCGCCAGCAGCTTTCGGGCTAGCGGGGGCCCTGAGCAGTTCTTC
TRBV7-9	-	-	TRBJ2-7	CASSLRQTPYEQYF	TGTGCCAGCAGCTTAAGGCAGACACCCTACGAGCAGTACTTC
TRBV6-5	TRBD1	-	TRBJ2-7	CASSYSRTGREQYF	TGTGCCAGCAGTTACTCCCGGACAGGGCGTGAGCAGTACTTC
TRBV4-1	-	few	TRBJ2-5	CASSQVLNYQETQYF	TGCGCCAGCAGCCAAGTATTAAACTACCAAGAGACCCAGTACTTC
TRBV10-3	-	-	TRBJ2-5	CAISLETGQETQYF	TGTGCCATCAGCTTAGAGACAGGCCAAGAGACCCAGTACTTC
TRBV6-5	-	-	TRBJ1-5	CASSYSGTGGLNQPQHF	TGTGCCAGCAGTTACTCCGGGACGGGGGGCCTCAATCAGCCCCAGCATTTT
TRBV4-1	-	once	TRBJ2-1	CASSQDHPVGSYNEQFF	TGCGCCAGCAGCCAAGATCACCCGGTCGGATCCTACAATGAGCAGTTCTTC
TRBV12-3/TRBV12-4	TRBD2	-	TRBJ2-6	CASSPPLGGSSGANVLTF	TGTGCCAGCAGTCCCCCCCTTGGCGGGAGCTCTGGGGCCAACGTCCTGACTTTC
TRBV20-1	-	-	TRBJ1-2	CSAGPGDYGYTF	TGCAGTGCCGGGCCAGGGGACTATGGCTACACCTTC
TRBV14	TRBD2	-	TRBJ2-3	CASSRHLIAGGVTDTQYF	TGTGCCAGCAGCCGCCACCTTATAGCGGGGGGCGTTACAGATACGCAGTATTTT
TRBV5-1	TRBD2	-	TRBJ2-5	CASSERTSKETQYF	TGCGCCAGCAGCGAGAGGACTAGCAAAGAGACCCAGTACTTC
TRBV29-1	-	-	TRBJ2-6	CSVEQTQGQTGANVLTF	TGCAGCGTTGAACAAACTCAGGGGCAGACTGGGGCCAACGTCCTGACTTTC
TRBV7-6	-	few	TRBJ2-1	CASSFDWNNEQFF	TGTGCCAGCAGCTTCGATTGGAACAATGAGCAGTTCTTC
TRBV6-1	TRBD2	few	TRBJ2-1	CASSDSSGRAGEQFF	TGTGCCAGCAGTGATTCGAGCGGGAGGGCCGGGGAGCAGTTCTTC
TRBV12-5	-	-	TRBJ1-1	CASGLVQGSWMNTEAFF	TGTGCTAGTGGTTTGGTACAGGGCAGCTGGATGAACACTGAAGCTTTCTTT
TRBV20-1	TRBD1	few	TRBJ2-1	CSVDRGPGGGSYNEQFF	TGCAGTGTTGACAGGGGGCCGGGGGGGGGCTCCTACAATGAGCAGTTCTTC
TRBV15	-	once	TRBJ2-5	CATSRGGVQETQYF	TGTGCCACCAGCAGAGGTGGGGTCCAAGAGACCCAGTACTTC
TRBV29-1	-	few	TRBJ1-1	CSVAYRLGLEAFF	TGCAGCGTTGCCTACAGATTAGGATTGGAAGCTTTCTTT
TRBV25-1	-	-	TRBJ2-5	CASSGFGGGAETQYF	TGTGCCAGCAGTGGCTTCGGAGGGGGCGCCGAGACCCAGTACTTC
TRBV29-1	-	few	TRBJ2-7	CSVIVRGYEQYF	TGCAGCGTAATCGTGAGGGGCTACGAGCAGTACTTC
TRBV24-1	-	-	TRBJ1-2	CATSDAGQYGYTF	TGTGCCACCAGTGATGCCGGACAGTATGGCTACACCTTC
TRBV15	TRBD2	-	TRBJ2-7	CATSRDSGGSSYEQYF	TGTGCCACCAGCAGAGATTCCGGGGGGAGCTCCTACGAGCAGTACTTC
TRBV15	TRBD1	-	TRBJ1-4	CATSRTGLNEKLFF	TGTGCCACCAGCAGGACAGGGTTAAATGAAAAACTGTTTTTT
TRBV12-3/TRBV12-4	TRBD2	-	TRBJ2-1	CASSRTSGRSSYNEQFF	TGTGCCAGCAGTCGGACTAGCGGGAGAAGCTCCTACAATGAGCAGTTCTTC
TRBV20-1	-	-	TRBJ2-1	CSARVGARNEQFF	TGCAGTGCTAGAGTGGGGGCCAGGAATGAGCAGTTCTTC
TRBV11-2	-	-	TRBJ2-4	CASSLRRGSNIQYF	TGTGCCAGCAGCTTAAGAAGAGGGAGTAACATTCAGTACTTC